This is a list of T cell receptor beta chains from one sample in a study of cytomegalovirus exposure and HLA in healthy donors. Sequenced by immunoSEQ multiplex PCR; TCRdb stores in-frame clones only, minus some. The sample lists fewer than 80,000 clones; less than 85% were seen once. The sequencing sample was made of PBMCs. These receptors all come from a woman aged 30 to 39 in good health and CMV-seronegative. Each CDR3 is given without its conserved first and last residue. Each record gives: J gene, V gene, clone size, CDR3 protein. Size values are once, few and many counts, or a class for expanded clones, and some rows have none.

TRBJ2-2 TRBV28 NA ATRGGGSRGELF
TRBJ1-1 TRBV28 NA ASSSPAQANTEAF
TRBJ2-7 TRBV10-1 NA ASSDPPSGLAEDPYEQY
TRBJ2-1 TRBV28 NA ASTRRGGNEQF
TRBJ2-3 TRBV19 few ASSRDRASTDTQY
TRBJ2-1 TRBV29-1 few SVATGASWNEQF
TRBJ1-5 TRBV2 NA ASSSDRGGQPQH
TRBJ2-7 TRBV28 once ASRPRGHDEQY
TRBJ1-1 TRBV5-1 few ASSPGQGLNTEAF
TRBJ2-7 TRBV6-5 NA ASSRGTVYYEQY
TRBJ2-7 TRBV25-1 NA ASSQRRGRDEQY
TRBJ1-4 TRBV5-1 few ASSPSGADEKLF
TRBJ1-5 TRBV6-5 NA ASRGRTGENRPQH
TRBJ2-1 TRBV7-3 NA ASSSSGRWGNEQF
TRBJ1-6 TRBV6-1 NA ASSEDQNRVSPLH
TRBJ2-7 TRBV6-1 once ASGERLREQY
TRBJ2-2 TRBV21-1 NA ASSKGRGQNTGELF
TRBJ1-2 TRBV9 NA ASSVVPEGYGYT
TRBJ2-2 TRBV7-9 NA ASSLETGGIGTGELF
TRBJ2-4 TRBV29-1 NA SVRTSGTSNIQY
TRBJ1-1 TRBV6-5 NA ASGAEIAF
TRBJ2-1 TRBV7-8 NA ASSLVTAGEYEQF
TRBJ1-1 TRBV25-1 NA ASTTEYTEAF
TRBJ2-1 TRBV19 NA ASNGGSYNEQF
TRBJ2-7 TRBV5-1 few ASGYLDRAYEQY
TRBJ2-1 TRBV6-1 once ASRQVRVQF
TRBJ2-7 TRBV4-1 few ASSQMRASSDPYEQY
TRBJ2-3 TRBV7-3 once ASSLNPTGTDTQY
TRBJ2-5 TRBV19 NA ASSIVAGGQETQY
TRBJ2-1 TRBV5-1 once ASSSGDGSYNEQF
TRBJ1-5 TRBV27 NA TSSFFSNQPQH
TRBJ2-1 TRBV5-5 NA ASSLGLAGVSEQF
TRBJ2-3 TRBV7-9 NA SSSLRLAGGADTQY
TRBJ2-7 TRBV28 NA ASSSPTAKLGYEQY
TRBJ2-1 TRBV7-3 NA ASSLEVWF
TRBJ2-1 TRBV10-1 NA ASSESPKDFSSYNEQF
TRBJ2-7 TRBV29-1 NA RATGQAGEQY
TRBJ2-5 TRBV7-8 few ASSLDADTSGEQY
TRBJ1-2 TRBV19 NA VCFKEKAAYGYT
TRBJ2-2 TRBV28 NA ASSLDRDPGELF
TRBJ2-4 TRBV28 NA ASSPTRTDNIQY
TRBJ1-3 TRBV30 NA AWSVGSGGNTIY
TRBJ2-5 TRBV9 NA ASSQTLQETQY
TRBJ1-1 TRBV5-1 NA ASSSTGGRTEAF
TRBJ2-1 TRBV4-3 NA ASSSVVDGEAQF
TRBJ1-1 TRBV7-2 few ASSLGEDRVRTEAF
TRBJ2-2 TRBV7-3 NA ASSSQTVDTGELF
TRBJ2-1 TRBV30 NA AWSWDRGYNEQF
TRBJ1-1 TRBV20-1 NA SAPYYEAF
TRBJ1-1 TRBV7-2 NA ASSLGLTGNTEAF
TRBJ1-4 TRBV6-1 NA ASSEALGGSEKLF
TRBJ1-3 TRBV6-6 NA ASRPQGNGNTIY
TRBJ1-1 TRBV2 NA ASRDSELNTEAF
TRBJ2-5 TRBV7-8 few ASSRIRDTKETQY
TRBJ2-4 TRBV6-5 few ATGQGKNIQY
TRBJ1-3 TRBV7-2 NA ASSPQRGYTIY
TRBJ1-1 TRBV5-1 NA ASSLGNMNTEAF